Below are 27 T cell receptor beta chains sequenced from a single sample in a study of T cell responses to AZD1222 COVID-19 vaccine. Repertoires were generated with immunoSEQ multiplex PCR, while TCRdb's copy carries only in-frame clones and drops some. The sample holds about 69,000 clones, approximately 87% seen once. Sequenced material: peripheral blood, taken 28 days after the second AZD1222 dose. These receptor sequences come from an adult who received the AZD1222 COVID-19 vaccine.

This chain joins TRBV7-9 and TRBJ1-2; TRBD1 agrees at 7 bases. V lost 5 bases to trimming and J lost 4 bases; unmatched junction nucleotides: 10. Germline V gene lookup returns CDR1 SEHNR and CDR2 FQNEAQ (reference sequence). CDR3 length: 15 amino acids. CDR3 in DNA: TGTGCCAGCAGCCCCCAGACAGGGACGGTCTATGGCTACACCTTC. Residues: CASSPQTGTVYGYTF.

The chain has TRBV9 and TRBJ2-3; 8 bases are a match to TRBD2. The germline gives CDR1 SGDLS, CDR2 YYNGEE. After removal of 3 bases from V and 5 bases from J, the junction contained 5 bases not matched to a gene. This CDR3 has 14 amino acids. The CDR3 reads CASSAGTRGDTQYF. The DNA for the CDR3 is TGTGCCAGCAGCGCCGGGACTAGGGGAGATACGCAGTATTTT.

V is TRBV5-4 and J is TRBJ1-2; TRBD1 is a possible D gene (5 bases). Trimming removed 4 bases from V and 7 bases from J, with 14 bases in between. The germline CDR1 and CDR2 sequences are SGHNT and YYREEE (reference sequence). The CDR3 is 13 residues long. As DNA, the CDR3 is TGTGCCAGCAGCCCCGGGGGGAGAGGTGGCTACACCTTC. This codes for CASSPGGRGGYTF. Filled out from reference TRBV5-4 and TRBJ1-2, the complete variable domain reads ETGVTQSPTHLIKTRGQQVTLRCSSQSGHNTVSWYQQALGQGPQFIFQYYREEENGRGNFPPRFSGLQFPNYSSELNVNALELDDSALYLCASSPGGRGGYTFGSGTRLTVV.

The chain is built from TRBV5-1 and TRBJ2-1; 7 nucleotides agree with TRBD2. J gave up 2 bases and V 0 bases, and 5 bases lay outside the gene matches. CDR3 length: 16 residues. Germline CDR1 is SGHRS and CDR2 is YFSETQ. The CDR3 here is CASSLVASGAYNEQFF. CDR3 DNA sequence: TGCGCCAGCAGCTTGGTGGCTAGCGGAGCCTACAATGAGCAGTTCTTC. The variable domain in full, with the rest retrieved from reference TRBV5-1 and TRBJ2-1, is KAGVTQTPRYLIKTRGQQVTLSCSPISGHRSVSWYQQTPGQGLQFLFEYFSETQRNKGNFPGRFSGRQFSNSRSEMNVSTLELGDSALYLCASSLVASGAYNEQFFGPGTRLTVL.

The V and J genes are TRBV7-2 and TRBJ1-5, with D hard to call. CDR3 size: 12 residues. V gave up 2 bases and J gave up 5 bases, with 4 bases separating them. From germline, CDR1 is SGHTA and CDR2 FQGNSA. For the CDR3, the DNA is TGTGCCAGCAGCTTATTATATCAGCCCCAGCATTTT. It encodes CASSLLYQPQHF.

In this sample, this clone turned up once. Here the CDR3 reads CASSRGQGRADTQYF. As DNA, the CDR3 is TGTGCCAGCAGCAGAGGACAGGGGCGAGCAGATACGCAGTATTTT. The V gene is TRBV5-4, the J gene TRBJ2-3; 9 bases fit TRBD1. CDR1 is SGHNT and CDR2 is YYREEE in the germline V gene (reference sequence). Trimming removed 4 bases from V and 4 bases from J; junction bases left unmatched: 7. The CDR3 totals 15 residues.

V usage is TRBV30 and J usage is TRBJ1-1, with TRBD1 matching over 8 bases. The J segment lost 8 bases and the V segment lost 3 bases, leaving 8 bases of the junction unmatched. CDR3 length: 13 amino acids. Germline CDR1 is GTSNPN and CDR2 is SVGIG (reference sequence). The CDR3 region is CAWSKSGTGEAFF. DNA for the CDR3: TGTGCCTGGAGCAAATCCGGGACAGGAGAAGCTTTCTTT.

This clone was seen once. The chain uses TRBV6-5 and TRBJ1-5, with 9 bases fitting TRBD1. The length of the CDR3 is 15 residues. V gave up 6 bases and J gave up 6 bases; unmatched junction bases: 9. The germline gives CDR1 MNHEY, CDR2 SVGAGI. This chain's CDR3 is CASSRTGGLGQPQHF. The CDR3 bases are TGTGCCAGCAGCCGCACAGGGGGCTTGGGTCAGCCCCAGCATTTT.

The count of this clone is one. This chain connects TRBV5-4 to TRBJ2-3, with TRBD2 as a possible D gene (6 bases). Trimming took off 2 bases at V and 3 bases at J, with 13 bases between the two ends. CDR1 is SGHNT and CDR2 is YYREEE in the germline V gene (reference sequence). The CDR3 extends over 15 amino acids. This chain's CDR3 is CASSLDFGGTDTQYF. The CDR3 nucleotides read TGTGCCAGCAGCTTAGACTTCGGGGGAACAGATACGCAGTATTTT.

The CDR3 is CATQARGAYSPLHF. Written as DNA, the CDR3 is TGTGCCACCCAGGCGAGGGGGGCTTATTCACCCCTCCACTTT. The chain links TRBV6-5 to TRBJ1-6; D may be TRBD1 (6 bases). Trimming removed 10 bases from V and 8 bases from J, with 18 bases in between. Germline values: CDR1 MNHEY, CDR2 SVGAGI. The CDR3 length is 14 residues.

The chain employs TRBV5-1 and TRBJ2-5, with 10 bases aligning to TRBD2. V gave up 4 bases and J gave up 1 base; unmatched junction bases: 7. Germline lookup yields CDR1 SGHRS and CDR2 YFSETQ. This CDR3 contains 16 residues. The CDR3 is CASSVSGGNLQETQYF. CDR3 nucleotide sequence: TGCGCCAGCAGCGTTAGCGGGGGGAACCTCCAAGAGACCCAGTACTTC.

The genes are TRBV6-2 or TRBV6-3 and TRBJ2-7; D gene unclear. The V gene's germline CDR1 is MNHEY and CDR2 SVGEGT. Trimming removed 2 bases at V and 2 bases at J, with 7 bases between. The CDR3 has 13 residues. CDR3 nucleotides: TGTGCCAGCAGTTACGAGTCCACCTACGAGCAGTACTTC. Translation: CASSYESTYEQYF.

This clone was observed once. The chain is built from TRBV13 and TRBJ1-1; no clear D. The CDR3 extends over 15 amino acids. Deletions cut 1 base from V and 4 bases from J, with 13 bases between. Germline V gene data show CDR1 as PRHDT and CDR2 as FYEKMQ (reference sequence). DNA for the CDR3: TGTGCCAGCAGCTTAGAGGCGGGGAGGAGCACTGAAGCTTTCTTT. Amino acid sequence: CASSLEAGRSTEAFF.

This clone was seen only once. V usage is TRBV19 and J usage is TRBJ2-7; perhaps TRBD1 as D (6 bases). V was trimmed by 5 bases and J by 6 bases, leaving 20 bases between them. CDR3 length: 15 residues. The germline V gene encodes CDR1 LNHDA and CDR2 SQIVND (reference sequence). In nucleotides, the CDR3 is TGTGCCAGTAGTCCATCAGGGGTAGTACCGTCCGAGCAGTACTTC. It encodes CASSPSGVVPSEQYF.

The count of this clone is one. The chain has TRBV5-1 and TRBJ1-3; 7 nucleotides agree with TRBD1. Losses at the gene ends were 4 bases for V and 2 bases for J; bases not matched to a gene: 9. Germline V gene data show CDR1 as SGHRS and CDR2 as YFSETQ. The CDR3 sequence is 16 residues long. The CDR3 loop is CASSRYPGQTGNTIYF. CDR3 in DNA: TGCGCCAGCAGCCGATACCCGGGACAGACTGGAAACACCATATATTTT.

The rearrangement links TRBV20-1 to TRBJ1-5; unclear D gene. CDR3 length: 13 residues. Germline V gives CDR1 DFQATT, CDR2 SNEGSKA (reference sequence). V lost 3 bases and J 3 bases, leaving 9 bases between the germline ends. The CDR3 DNA follows: TGCAGTGCTAGTCAGGCCTTCAATCAGCCCCAGCATTTT. It specifies CSASQAFNQPQHF.

This rearrangement joins TRBV7-2 to TRBJ1-5; no definite D call. There are 13 residues in the CDR3. The germline gives CDR1 SGHTA, CDR2 FQGNSA. The V and J ends lost 2 bases and 7 bases respectively, with 9 bases between them. Here the CDR3 DNA reads TGTGCCAGCAGCTTAACTGGGAGCCAGCCCCAGCATTTT. Translated: CASSLTGSQPQHF.

This chain connects TRBV6-5 to TRBJ1-4; TRBD1 agrees at 10 bases. CDR3 size: 13 residues. Germline CDR1 is MNHEY and CDR2 is SVGAGI. V shed 6 bases and J 10 bases; nucleotides not matched to a gene: 5. The CDR3 loop is CASRGQGFGKLFF. The CDR3 DNA reads as TGTGCCAGCAGGGGACAGGGGTTTGGAAAACTGTTTTTT.

The chain links TRBV19 to TRBJ1-4; 8 bases line up with TRBD1. Germline V gives CDR1 LNHDA, CDR2 SQIVND (reference sequence). The CDR3 consists of 17 residues. V was pared by 6 bases and J by 1 base, with 10 bases of the junction left unmatched. This chain's CDR3 is CASSKGQGGKTNEKLFF. The DNA for the CDR3 is TGTGCCAGTAGCAAAGGACAGGGCGGTAAAACTAATGAAAAACTGTTTTTT.

This clone occurred a few times. This rearrangement joins TRBV29-1 to TRBJ2-5; a weak D match, TRBD1 (7 bases). V was pared by 4 bases and J by 2 bases, with 14 bases between. This CDR3 has 14 amino acids. From germline, CDR1 is SQVTM and CDR2 ANQGSEA. CDR3 coding DNA: TGCAGCGTTGTTGGCGGGACAGTTCAAGAGACCCAGTACTTC. The encoded protein is CSVVGGTVQETQYF.

The chain links TRBV3-1 (or the pseudogene TRBV3-2) to TRBJ2-2; D might be TRBD2 (6 bases). The CDR3 loop spans 15 amino acids. The germline gives CDR1 LGHDT, CDR2 YNNKEL (reference sequence). Trimming cost V 11 bases and J 4 bases, with 20 bases left between them. Here the CDR3 reads CASTTGMGGTGELFF. CDR3 DNA: TGTGCCTCGACGACCGGGATGGGAGGCACCGGGGAGCTGTTTTTT.

This clone has more than one count but fewer than ten. The V call is TRBV11-2, the J call TRBJ2-7, with D possibly matching TRBD1 (5 bases). The V gene lost 4 bases and the J gene lost 5 bases, with 18 bases spanning the gap. Looked up from germline, CDR1 is SGHAT and CDR2 is FQNNGV. The CDR3 spans 15 residues. CDR3 sequence (DNA): TGTGCCAGCAGCTCTTCCGACAGCCCACCCCACGAGCAGTACTTC. Its translation is CASSSSDSPPHEQYF. Full variable domain (rest looked up from reference TRBV11-2 and TRBJ2-7): EAGVAQSPRYKIIEKRQSVAFWCNPISGHATLYWYQQILGQGPKLLIQFQNNGVVDDSQLPKDRFSAERLKGVDSTLKIQPAKLEDSAVYLCASSSSDSPPHEQYFGPGTRLTVT.

This chain joins TRBV20-1 and TRBJ2-7; TRBD1 aligns across 9 bases. Germline-derived CDR1 and CDR2 are DFQATT and SNEGSKA (reference sequence). The CDR3 consists of 11 residues. V was clipped by 6 bases and J by 5 bases; unmatched bases: 2. CDR3 loop: CSADRGHEQYF. DNA of the CDR3: TGCAGTGCGGACAGGGGACACGAGCAGTACTTC.

The rearrangement uses TRBV6-1 and TRBJ2-3; D unresolved. With 3 bases removed from V and 2 bases from J, the gap between germline ends came to 18 bases. There are 17 residues in the CDR3. Germline V gene sequence: CDR1 MNHNS, CDR2 SASEGT. The CDR3 DNA reads as TGTGCCAGCAGTGACCCGAGGACCCCCCTCTCCACAGATACGCAGTATTTT. This gives the protein CASSDPRTPLSTDTQYF.

This rearrangement joins TRBV6-5 to TRBJ1-2; D remains ambiguous. The CDR3 sequence is 12 residues long. Germline V gene data show CDR1 as MNHEY and CDR2 as SVGAGI. V gave up 5 bases and J gave up 6 bases, with 10 bases separating them. Here the CDR3 reads CASSRDGNGYTF. The DNA of the CDR3 is TGTGCCAGCAGTCGTGACGGAAATGGCTACACCTTC.

The V call is TRBV5-1, the J call TRBJ2-7; D possibly matches TRBD1 or TRBD2 (6 bases each). Germline CDR1 and CDR2: SGHRS and YFSETQ. The CDR3 is made up of 15 amino acids. Trimming shortened V by 0 bases and J by 5 bases, and 15 bases separated the two germline ends. The CDR3 DNA is TGCGCCAGCAGCTTGGTGACGGGGGCGCAGGACGAGCAGTACTTC. Translated, it gives CASSLVTGAQDEQYF.

This chain links TRBV21-1 with TRBJ1-2; the table's D call TRBD1 went unverified against the DNA. TRBV21-1 corresponds to a pseudogene. This CDR3 is 13 amino acids long. CDR3 DNA: TGTGCCAGCAGCAAAGCGACAGGATCTGGCTACACCTTC. This translates into CASSKATGSGYTF.